This TCR beta chain was obtained from a study of blood T cell repertoires in COVID-19. The wider study: From T cells, B-cell-depleted T cells, or PBMCs came the material, which was cDNA or gDNA.

Only in-frame clones appear in the TCRdb table, and some are missing; sequencing was by immunoSEQ multiplex PCR. The table lists 80,000 to 100,000 clones, approximately 90% of them singletons. There are 15 residues in the CDR3. V shed 2 bases and J 4 bases; nucleotides not matched to a gene: 5. CDR1 is SGHRS, CDR2 YFSETQ, per germline. The source of this sequence is a man between 65 and 85 years old with acute or convalescent COVID-19. Material for sequencing was peripheral blood. This chain links TRBV5-1 with TRBJ2-2; 7 nucleotides agree with TRBD1. The CDR3 bases are TGCGCCAGCAGCTTCGACGCAGGGGGCACCGGGGAGCTGTTTTTT. This translates into CASSFDAGGTGELFF.